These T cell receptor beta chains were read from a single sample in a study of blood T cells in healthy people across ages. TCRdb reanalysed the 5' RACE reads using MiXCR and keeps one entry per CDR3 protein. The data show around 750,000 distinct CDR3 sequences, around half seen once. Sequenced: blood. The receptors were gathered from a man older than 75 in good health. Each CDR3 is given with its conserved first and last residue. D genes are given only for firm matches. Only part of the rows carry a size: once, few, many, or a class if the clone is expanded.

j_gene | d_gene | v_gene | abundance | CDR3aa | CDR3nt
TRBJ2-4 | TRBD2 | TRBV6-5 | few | CASVTHGGGQEQYF | TGTGCCAGCGTTACACACGGGGGGGGCCAAGAGCAGTACTTC
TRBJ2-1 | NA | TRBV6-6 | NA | CASSTSDRGTRQFF | TGTGCCAGCAGTACTAGCGATAGGGGGACACGGCAGTTCTTC
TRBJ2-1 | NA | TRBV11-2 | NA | CASSSLASSYNEQFF | TGTGCCAGCAGCTCACTAGCCTCCTCCTACAATGAGCAGTTCTTC
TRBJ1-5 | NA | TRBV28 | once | CASTPQGRRIRPQHF | TGTGCCAGCACCCCCCAGGGGAGGAGGATTCGACCCCAGCATTTT
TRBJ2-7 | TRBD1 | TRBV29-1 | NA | CSAGGQGVTYEQYF | TGCAGCGCTGGGGGACAGGGGGTTACCTACGAGCAGTACTTC
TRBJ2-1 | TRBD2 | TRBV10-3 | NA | CAISDQPRTSGMGEQFF | TGTGCCATCAGTGACCAACCCCGGACTAGCGGGATGGGTGAGCAGTTCTTC
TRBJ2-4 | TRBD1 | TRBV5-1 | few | CASSGGQGNNIQYF | TGCGCCAGCAGCGGGGGACAGGGGAATAACATTCAGTACTTC
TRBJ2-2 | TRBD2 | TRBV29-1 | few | CSVGLGNTGELFF | TGCAGCGTCGGACTAGGTAACACCGGGGAGCTGTTTTTT
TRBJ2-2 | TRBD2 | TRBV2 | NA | CASSTSGRPDTGELFF | TGTGCCAGCAGCACTAGCGGGAGGCCCGACACCGGGGAGCTGTTTTTT
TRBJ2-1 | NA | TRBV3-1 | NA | CASSLSDNEQFF | TGTGCCAGCAGCCTCTCTGACAATGAGCAGTTCTTC
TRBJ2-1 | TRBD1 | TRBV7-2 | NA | CASSSRQGVFNEQFF | TGTGCCAGCAGCTCTCGACAGGGGGTATTCAATGAGCAGTTCTTC
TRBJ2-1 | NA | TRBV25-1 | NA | CASSEWGGNEQFF | TGTGCCAGCAGTGAATGGGGAGGAAATGAGCAGTTCTTC
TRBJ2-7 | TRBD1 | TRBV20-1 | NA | CSAIRDRPYEQYF | TGCAGTGCTATCAGGGACAGACCCTACGAGCAGTACTTC
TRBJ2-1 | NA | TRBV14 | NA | CASSQGTEQFF | TGTGCCAGCAGCCAAGGGACTGAGCAGTTCTTC
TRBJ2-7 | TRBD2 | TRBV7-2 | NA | CASSLTSGSRAYEQYF | TGTGCCAGCAGCTTGACTAGCGGGAGTCGGGCCTACGAGCAGTACTTC
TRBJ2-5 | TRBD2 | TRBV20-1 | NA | CSATGTSGGQETQYF | TGCAGTGCTACTGGGACTAGCGGGGGTCAAGAGACCCAGTACTTC
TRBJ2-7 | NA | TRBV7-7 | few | CASSLDGGNEQYF | TGTGCCAGCAGCTTAGACGGCGGGAATGAGCAGTACTTC
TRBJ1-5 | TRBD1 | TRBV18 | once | CASSPPTGGDHKPQHF | TGTGCCAGCTCACCACCGACAGGGGGAGATCATAAGCCCCAGCATTTT
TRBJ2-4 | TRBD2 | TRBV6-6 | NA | CASSTSGSTYVQYF | TGTGCCAGCTCCACTAGCGGGAGTACTTACGTGCAGTACTTC
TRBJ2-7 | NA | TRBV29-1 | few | CSTGNSYEQYF | TGCAGCACCGGGAACTCCTACGAGCAGTACTTC
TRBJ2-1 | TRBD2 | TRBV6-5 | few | CASSYSGGDNEQFF | TGTGCCAGCAGTTACTCTGGGGGGGACAATGAGCAGTTCTTC
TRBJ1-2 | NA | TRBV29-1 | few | CSVGTLGYGYTF | TGCAGCGTCGGAACCCTAGGCTATGGCTACACCTTC
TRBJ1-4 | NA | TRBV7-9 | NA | CASSFIPATNEKLFF | TGTGCCAGCAGCTTTATCCCAGCAACTAATGAAAAACTGTTTTTT
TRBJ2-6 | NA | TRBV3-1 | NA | CAGSPRAPSSGANVLTF | TGTGCCGGCAGCCCCAGGGCTCCCTCCTCTGGGGCCAACGTCCTGACTTTC
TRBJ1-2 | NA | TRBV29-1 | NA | CSVERGARINDGYTF | TGCAGCGTTGAACGGGGGGCGCGTATTAATGATGGCTACACCTTC
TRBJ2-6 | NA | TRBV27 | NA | CASCSGGLSGANVLTF | TGTGCCAGCTGCTCCGGAGGACTCTCTGGGGCCAACGTCCTGACTTTC